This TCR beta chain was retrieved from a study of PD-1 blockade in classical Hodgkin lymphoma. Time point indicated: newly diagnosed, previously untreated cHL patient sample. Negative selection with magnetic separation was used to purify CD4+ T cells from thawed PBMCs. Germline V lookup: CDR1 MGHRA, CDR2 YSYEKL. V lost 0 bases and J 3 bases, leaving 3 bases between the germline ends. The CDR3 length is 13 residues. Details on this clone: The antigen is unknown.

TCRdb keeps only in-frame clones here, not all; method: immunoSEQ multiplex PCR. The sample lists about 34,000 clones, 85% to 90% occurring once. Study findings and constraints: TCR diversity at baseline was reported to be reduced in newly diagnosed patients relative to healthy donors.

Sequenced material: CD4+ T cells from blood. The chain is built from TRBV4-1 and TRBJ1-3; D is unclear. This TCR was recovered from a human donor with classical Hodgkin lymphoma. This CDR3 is CASSQERGNTIYF. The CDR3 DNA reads TGCGCCAGCAGCCAAGAACGTGGAAACACCATATATTTT.